The TCR beta chain described here comes from a study of shared clonotypes between healthy human individuals. The CDR3 has 14 amino acids. CDR1 and CDR2 (germline): KGHSH, LQKENI. This clone was found once. In the original analysis: Filtering differed for immunoSEQ, which gave only junction sequences without quality scores. Sequencing was performed with immunoSEQ multiplex PCR; in TCRdb, only in-frame clones are kept and a portion is missing. V, J and clone size were drawn from that table, and D and trimming were deduced from the DNA. The sample includes under 550,000 clones, 96% seen only once; the top ten take under 0.06%. Donors comprised only Caucasian adults living in Nashville, Tennessee.

The sequenced sample consisted of naive CD4+ T cells sorted from blood. Noted subset: CD45RA+ positively selected. This sequence joins TRBV18 and TRBJ2-5, with TRBD1 matching over 7 bases. The J call could be wrong; TRBJ2-7 is a better fit for the DNA end. This clonotype originated in a woman between 25 and 40 years old in good health. CDR3 sequence reads: CASSPPGQYYEQYF. The CDR3 DNA sequence: TGTGCCAGCTCACCCCCGGGACAGTACTACGAGCAGTACTTC.